The entry below describes one TCR beta chain. Its target is not known. Germline V CDR1 and CDR2: SGHAT, FQDESV (reference sequence). J was trimmed by 9 bases and V by 5 bases; bases with no gene match: 18. The CDR3 sequence is 17 residues long. These data belong to a study of human T cells and chemical hapten exposure. Study-level information: Patients additionally received therapeutic doses of diphenylcyclopropenone on the scalp once a week, and this continued throughout the roughly 26-week study.

Study-level findings and limits: TCRs at high frequency, those above 1 in 1000, did not change with DPC sensitization.

TCRdb recomputed calls from the RACE reads with MiXCR, one row per CDR3 protein. The data contain 80,000 to 100,000 distinct CDR3 sequences, 11% of them seen just once; the ten biggest clones take up around 3.6%. Time point: patch test 3, about 24 weeks after DPC sensitization. Treatment meaning: therapeutic diphenylcyclopropenone sensitization with weekly scalp DPC. The chain carries TRBV11-1 and TRBJ2-3; 9 nucleotides line up with TRBD2. The source was whole blood, collected in connection with sensitization to the hapten diphenylcyclopropenone (DPC). The receptor was isolated from a woman in her forties or fifties with alopecia areata. Some clones in this sample may be carry-over from other donors' samples. CDR3 residues: CASSAQPPSGTLGTQYF. In nucleotides, the CDR3 is TGTGCCAGCAGCGCCCAGCCGCCTAGCGGGACCCTCGGGACGCAGTATTTT.